This T cell receptor beta chain appears in the sequencing data of a study of CD8 T cells in ankylosing spondylitis. Study findings and constraints: For ankylosing spondylitis blood, a TCR beta motif of about 8 highly homologous variants appeared characteristic. Enrichment of disease-linked clones was reportedly significant in matched ankylosing spondylitis synovial fluid.

This clonotype was recorded many times. As yet, its antigen is unknown. The CDR3 is 15 residues long. The V gene's germline CDR1 is DFQATT and CDR2 SNEGSKA (reference sequence). The germline V and J ends were trimmed by 6 bases and 2 bases, with 18 bases remaining between them. Quantitative 5'-RACE with molecular barcodes generated TCR beta libraries. TCRdb re-called the 5' RACE reads through MiXCR, storing one row per CDR3 protein. The sample lists around 100,000 distinct CDR3 sequences; around 24% were seen once. V and J are TRBV20-1 and TRBJ2-3; D may be TRBD2 (6 bases). The receptor's source is a male donor with ankylosing spondylitis. The sample consisted of synovial fluid, either unsorted or a sorted T cell fraction (not recorded which). CDR3: CSASLAAGFTDTQYF. Here the CDR3 DNA reads TGCAGTGCCAGCCTCGCGGCGGGATTCACAGATACGCAGTATTTT.